This is a list of T cell receptor beta chains from one sample in a study of T cell responses to AZD1222 COVID-19 vaccine. TCRdb's table, derived via immunoSEQ multiplex PCR, lists solely in-frame clones and lacks some. The sample comprises 140,000 to 150,000 clones, approximately 78% of which are singletons, and around 4.3% rests with the top ten. The sample here was peripheral blood, taken on day 0 of MenACWY control vaccination. The receptors shown here come from an adult in good health. Each CDR3 is given with its conserved first and last residue. D genes are given only for firm matches. Size values are once, few and many counts, or a class for expanded clones, and some rows have none.

V gene	J gene	clone size	D gene	CDR3 DNA	CDR3 protein
TRBV5-1	TRBJ2-2	NA	TRBD1	TGCGCCAGCAGCTCCGGGACAGCTAATACCGGGGAGCTGTTTTTT	CASSSGTANTGELFF
TRBV6-5	TRBJ2-7	NA	NA	TGTGCCAGCAGCCGGGACATCTACGAGCAGTACTTC	CASSRDIYEQYF
TRBV7-8	TRBJ1-6	NA	TRBD1	TGTGCCAGCAGCCCAAGACAGGGGGCCGGGTCACCCCTCCACTTT	CASSPRQGAGSPLHF
TRBV6-1	TRBJ1-1	once	NA	TGTGCCAGCAGTGACACCCGAGCGAACACTGAAGCTTTCTTT	CASSDTRANTEAFF
TRBV7-3	TRBJ2-1	NA	TRBD2	TGTGCCAGCAGCTTAGATGGCGGGGGGGCCCGGAATGAGCAGTTCTTC	CASSLDGGGARNEQFF
TRBV19	TRBJ2-5	NA	NA	TGTGCCAGTAGTTCAATGGGGGGGGCGGCAGGGCAAGAGACCCAGTACTTC	CASSSMGGAAGQETQYF
TRBV5-4	TRBJ1-1	NA	NA	TGTGCCAGTAAAGCTTGGAACACTGAAGCTTTCTTT	CASKAWNTEAFF
TRBV10-1	TRBJ2-5	NA	NA	TGCGCCAGCAGTGGACAGTACCAAGAGACCCAGTACTTC	CASSGQYQETQYF
TRBV28	TRBJ1-3	NA	NA	TGTGCCAGCAGTTTTCGAGGATCCACATCCATATATTTT	CASSFRGSTSIYF
TRBV15	TRBJ1-1	NA	NA	TGTGCCACCAGCATAGGGGGTATGAACACTGAAGCTTTCTTT	CATSIGGMNTEAFF
TRBV6-5	TRBJ1-3	few	NA	TGTGCCAGCAAGTCCCTCGCAGTTAGAAACACCATATATTTT	CASKSLAVRNTIYF
TRBV19	TRBJ2-2	NA	NA	TGTGCCACCTCGACTAGGCCCGGGGAGCTGTTTTTT	CATSTRPGELFF
TRBV18	TRBJ1-1	NA	NA	TGTGCCAGCTCACCCTACCCCCGGGGGTGGGAAGCTTTCTTT	CASSPYPRGWEAFF
TRBV6-5	TRBJ2-1	NA	TRBD2	TGTGCCAGCAGTTACGGACTAGCGAGGCATGAGCAGTTCTTC	CASSYGLARHEQFF
TRBV6-2/TRBV6-3	TRBJ2-2	NA	NA	TGTGCCAGCAGTCACCCCCACGACAAGACCGGGGAGCTGTTTTTT	CASSHPHDKTGELFF
TRBV7-8	TRBJ1-5	once	NA	TGTGCCAGCAGCTTATCACAAAGGCGTTTCAATCAGCCCCAGCATTTT	CASSLSQRRFNQPQHF
TRBV5-1	TRBJ2-7	NA	NA	TGCGCCAGCAGCTTGGCCTTGGAGGTAAATGGAGCCTACGAGCAGTACTTC	CASSLALEVNGAYEQYF
TRBV6-2/TRBV6-3	TRBJ1-5	NA	NA	TGTGCCAGCAGCTCCTCTTTCGGAGGGAGCAATCAGCCCCAGCATTTT	CASSSSFGGSNQPQHF
TRBV5-5	TRBJ2-7	NA	TRBD1	TGTGCCAGCAGCTTCTCCGGGACAGGGGCGAACCTCTACGAGCAGTACTTC	CASSFSGTGANLYEQYF
TRBV2	TRBJ2-5	NA	NA	TGTGCCAGCCTAAAGAGGGGAGAGACCCAGTACTTC	CASLKRGETQYF
TRBV18	TRBJ2-7	NA	TRBD1	TGTGCCAGCTCACACGTGCGGACAGGCGAAATCTACGAGCAGTACTTC	CASSHVRTGEIYEQYF
TRBV2	TRBJ2-6	NA	NA	TGTGCCAGCAGTAGGTCTGGGGCCAACGTCCTGACTTTC	CASSRSGANVLTF
TRBV30	TRBJ1-6	NA	NA	TGTGCCTGGAGTTCTGGTTCCTATAATTCACCCCTCCACTTT	CAWSSGSYNSPLHF
TRBV18	TRBJ2-1	NA	NA	TGTGCCAGCTCACCTTGGAATGAGCAGTTCTTC	CASSPWNEQFF
TRBV18	TRBJ2-2	NA	TRBD1	TGTGCCAGCTCCGGAGGGGGACAGGGATTAATCACCGGGGAGCTGTTTTTT	CASSGGGQGLITGELFF
TRBV18	TRBJ1-4	NA	NA	TGTGCCAGCTCACCACGGGAGGCCGTGGACGTTGAAAAACTGTTTTTT	CASSPREAVDVEKLFF
TRBV4-1	TRBJ2-5	few	NA	TGCGCCAGCAGCCAAGTAGCTTCCAGGGCTAAAAGGGGAGAGACCCAGTACTTC	CASSQVASRAKRGETQYF
TRBV6-6	TRBJ2-5	NA	NA	TGTGCCAGCAGTCCTAAGGGTTGGGCAGGGGATGGAGAGACCCAGTACTTC	CASSPKGWAGDGETQYF
TRBV19	TRBJ1-2	few	TRBD1	TGTGCCAGTAGTCGGGACAGTTCGGGACCTTTAGTCGGGGATGGCTACACCTTC	CASSRDSSGPLVGDGYTF
TRBV6-5	TRBJ1-5	NA	NA	TGTGCCAGCAGTCCGGGGGCGGCAGTTCAGCCCCAGCATTTT	CASSPGAAVQPQHF
TRBV5-6	TRBJ2-5	NA	NA	TGTGCCAGCAGCTTGAGAGGCAACAGTTTCCAAGAGACCCAGTACTTC	CASSLRGNSFQETQYF
TRBV28	TRBJ1-1	once	TRBD1	TGTGCCAGCAGTTCTCCCGGACAGGGATTGGACACTGAAGCTTTCTTT	CASSSPGQGLDTEAFF
TRBV5-1	TRBJ1-2	NA	NA	TGCGCCAGCAGCGAAGGATCGGGACGGCTTTATGGCTACACCTTC	CASSEGSGRLYGYTF
TRBV5-1	TRBJ1-5	NA	NA	TGCGCCAGCAGCTTGGGGCAGGGCGACAATCAGCCCCAGCATTTT	CASSLGQGDNQPQHF
TRBV19	TRBJ1-2	NA	TRBD1	TGTGCCAGTAGTAAACTACTCGGACAGGGGGGGAACTATGGCTACACCTTC	CASSKLLGQGGNYGYTF